Each of the 32 T cell receptor beta chains below was sequenced from the same sample in a study of T-cell memory formation after mild COVID-19 (TCRdb year 2021). Library preparation used 5' RACE. The sequencer was an Illumina NovaSeq 6000. TCRdb itself trimmed the public reads at Q25 with fastp, ran MiXCR and retained productive beta chains. Identical CDR3 proteins give one entry, which carries the most common genes and DNA. The sample data list 15,000 to 20,000 distinct CDR3 sequences, and around 25% of these were observed just once. About three fifths of the sample is in the top ten clones. Sequencing used PBMCs or a T cell subset sorted from them (not recorded which). All receptors derive from a man between 18 and 35 years old who had mild COVID-19 (a few samples of this study predate the infection). The sample titles of this study are shuffled in the database, so cell type and time point are left out; the donor was told from shared clones.

The chain has TRBV20-1 and TRBJ2-1; possibly TRBD2 for D (5 bases). Trimming took off 6 bases at V and 6 bases at J, with 12 bases between the two ends. CDR1 is DFQATT, CDR2 SNEGSKA, per germline (reference sequence). The CDR3 consists of 12 residues. CDR3 protein: CSARTSRNEQFF. The CDR3 nucleotides are TGCAGTGCAAGAACTAGTCGCAATGAGCAGTTCTTC.

This clonotype has ten or more counts. This rearrangement joins TRBV6-5 to TRBJ2-7; D is possibly TRBD1 (5 bases). V was cut by 2 bases and J by 0 bases, with 14 bases left in between. Germline loops: CDR1 MNHEY, CDR2 SVGAGI. The CDR3 is 16 residues long. The CDR3 protein is CASSYDSLGSSYEQYF. The DNA for the CDR3 is TGTGCCAGCAGTTACGACAGCCTTGGAAGCTCCTACGAGCAGTACTTC.

This clonotype was counted ten times or more. The chain carries TRBV29-1 and TRBJ2-1; D is unresolved. CDR1 is SQVTM and CDR2 is ANQGSEA in the germline V gene. This CDR3 is 14 amino acids long. Trimming removed 4 bases from V and 8 bases from J, with 18 bases in between. The chain's CDR3 is CSVGGVFGWDEQFF. CDR3 sequence (DNA): TGCAGCGTTGGCGGAGTGTTTGGCTGGGATGAGCAGTTCTTC.

The sample holds one count of this clonotype. The chain employs TRBV5-1 and TRBJ2-3, with TRBD1 as a possible D gene (6 bases). The CDR3 sequence is 16 residues long. Germline CDR1 reads SGHRS; CDR2 reads YFSETQ. V was pared by 2 bases and J by 4 bases, with 17 bases between. The CDR3 DNA reads TGCGCCAGCAGCTTCCCCAGACAGGTTCGGGCAGATACGCAGTATTTT. It encodes CASSFPRQVRADTQYF.

This clonotype was observed many times. The chain is built from TRBV12-3 or TRBV12-4 and TRBJ2-5; D is ambiguous. The CDR3 sequence is 11 residues long. Trimming shortened V by 3 bases and J by 5 bases, and 4 bases separated the two germline ends. The CDR3 nucleotides are TGTGCCAGCAGTTTCACCGAGACCCAGTACTTC. The encoded protein is CASSFTETQYF.

The chain carries TRBV12-3 or TRBV12-4 and TRBJ2-1, with 14 bases identical to TRBD2. V lost 5 bases and J lost 12; bases outside the gene matches: 12. The CDR3 length is 16 residues. The CDR3 sequence is CASSPLGLAGAIPQFF. CDR3 bases: TGTGCCAGCAGTCCACTGGGACTAGCGGGGGCTATACCGCAGTTCTTC.

The CDR3 nucleotides are TGTGCCAGCAGGTCGGGGGGACTTGGCCCTCACGAGCAGTACTTC. It codes for CASRSGGLGPHEQYF. The V gene is TRBV27, the J gene TRBJ2-7; 7 bases are a match to TRBD2. Germline V gene lookup returns CDR1 MNHEY and CDR2 SMNVEV (reference sequence). This CDR3 contains 15 residues. J was trimmed by 5 bases and V by 6 bases; bases with no gene match: 13.

This clonotype was picked up many times. The genes are TRBV27 and TRBJ1-1, with 7 nucleotides matching TRBD1. This CDR3 is built from 14 residues. The germline CDR1 and CDR2 sequences are MNHEY and SMNVEV (reference sequence). V trimming: 0 bases; J trimming: 8 bases; junction bases outside the gene matches: 6. CDR3 DNA: TGTGCCAGCAGTTTATCTGAGACAGGGATCGAAGCTTTCTTT. This codes for CASSLSETGIEAFF.

V and J are TRBV3-1 and TRBJ1-6; no firm D call. Trimming left V 0 bases short and J 9 bases short, with 0 bases between. From germline, CDR1 is LGHDT and CDR2 YNNKEL (reference sequence). The CDR3 sequence is 11 residues long. CDR3 sequence (DNA): TGTGCCAGCAGCCAAGATTCACCCCTCCACTTT. Translating it yields CASSQDSPLHF.

The table lists this clonotype with many counts. The chain combines TRBV2 with TRBJ2-7; unclear D gene. The CDR3 length is 10 residues. V lost 8 bases and J 4 bases, leaving 6 bases between the germline ends. Germline V gene sequence: CDR1 SNHLY, CDR2 FYNNEI. For the CDR3, the DNA is TGTGCCAGCGCAAAGTACGAGCAGTACTTC. Translated: CASAKYEQYF.

The sample holds one count of this clonotype. It may be a read error: a sequence one base away is much more abundant. The chain uses TRBV4-1 and TRBJ1-2; D is undetermined. Germline V lookup: CDR1 MGHRA, CDR2 YSYEKL. This CDR3 is built from 13 residues. CDR3 bases: TGCGACAGCAGCCAAGATTCGGGCTATGGCTACACCTTC. It specifies CDSSQDSGYGYTF.

This clonotype has a handful of counts. J is TRBJ1-4 and V is TRBV12-3 or TRBV12-4, with D hard to call. The germline V and J ends were trimmed by 7 bases and 10 bases, with 13 bases remaining between them. The CDR3 extends over 12 amino acids. CDR3 region: CASNQGLGKLFF. In nucleotides, the CDR3 is TGTGCCAGCAACCAAGGCCTGGGAAAACTGTTTTTT.

In its sample, this clonotype was seen a few times. The rearrangement joins TRBV20-1 to TRBJ1-1; D might be TRBD1 (6 bases). V was shortened by 5 bases and J by 0 bases, with 10 bases between the two germline ends. The CDR3 has 13 residues. The germline V gene encodes CDR1 DFQATT and CDR2 SNEGSKA (reference sequence). CDR3 loop: CSAHRDMNTEAFF. For the CDR3, the DNA is TGCAGTGCTCACAGGGATATGAACACTGAAGCTTTCTTT.

This clonotype was seen at least ten times. The J gene is TRBJ1-1, the V gene TRBV4-3; 8 bases agree with TRBD1. With V trimmed by 4 bases and J by 7 bases, 8 bases remained unmatched. Germline V gives CDR1 LGHNA, CDR2 YSLEER. The CDR3 is 14 residues long. The chain's CDR3 is CASSLGTGDYEAFF. Written as DNA, the CDR3 is TGCGCCAGCAGCCTAGGGACAGGCGATTATGAAGCTTTCTTT.

This clonotype has at least ten counts. V is TRBV27 and J is TRBJ2-2, with D unresolved. Per the germline V gene, CDR1 is MNHEY and CDR2 is SMNVEV (reference sequence). The germline V and J ends were trimmed by 8 bases and 4 bases, with 11 bases remaining between them. The CDR3 covers 13 residues. CDR3 sequence (DNA): TGTGCCAGCGGGCTTCTCTCCACCGGGGAGCTGTTTTTT. Amino acids: CASGLLSTGELFF.

This clonotype came up many times. The chain is built from TRBV7-9 and TRBJ1-6, with D perhaps TRBD1 (5 bases). CDR1 is SEHNR, CDR2 FQNEAQ, per germline (reference sequence). Trimming removed 7 bases from V and 4 bases from J, with 20 bases in between. This CDR3 region has 17 residues. CDR3 region: CASTNHGRGAYNSPLHF. Here the CDR3 DNA reads TGTGCCAGCACCAACCATGGGAGGGGTGCTTATAATTCACCCCTCCACTTT. Drawing the rest from reference TRBV7-9 and TRBJ1-6, the complete variable domain is DTGVSQNPRHKITKRGQNVTFRCDPISEHNRLYWYRQTLGQGPEFLTYFQNEAQLEKSRLLSDRFSAERPKGSFSTLEIQRTEQGDSAMYLCASTNHGRGAYNSPLHFGNGTRLTVT.

This clonotype came up many times. V usage is TRBV6-2 or TRBV6-3 and J usage is TRBJ2-7; D may be TRBD1 (7 bases). Germline V gene data show CDR1 as MNHEY and CDR2 as SVGEGT. The CDR3 is made up of 15 amino acids. The germline V and J ends were trimmed by 3 bases and 4 bases, with 16 bases remaining between them. DNA for the CDR3: TGTGCCAGCAGTTATCACTCGACAGGGACTTACGAGCAGTACGTC. It yields the protein CASSYHSTGTYEQYV.

This clonotype is medium-sized by share. The rearrangement links TRBV4-3 to TRBJ2-1; TRBD1 agrees at 7 bases. This CDR3 has 15 amino acids. J was trimmed by 6 bases and V by 4 bases; bases with no gene match: 9. Germline CDR1 is LGHNA and CDR2 is YSLEER. CDR3 sequence: CASSRSLRDSNEQFF. CDR3 nucleotide sequence: TGCGCCAGCAGCCGGAGTCTCCGGGACAGCAATGAGCAGTTCTTC.

This clonotype appeared many times. CDR3 residues: CATSDLGYSYNEQFF. The CDR3 DNA follows: TGTGCCACCAGTGATTTAGGTTACTCCTACAATGAGCAGTTCTTC. J is TRBJ2-1 and V is TRBV24-1; D is ambiguous. Germline lookup yields CDR1 KGHDR and CDR2 SFDVKD. The CDR3 is 15 residues long. The V and J ends lost 1 base and 0 bases respectively, with 6 bases between them.

This clonotype was seen ten or more times. The chain couples TRBV16 to TRBJ1-2; D is perhaps TRBD1 (6 bases). V was trimmed by 2 bases and J by 4 bases, leaving 11 bases between them. The CDR3 has 14 amino acids. CDR1 is KGHSY and CDR2 is FQNENV in the germline V gene. The CDR3 spells CASSQQQGFYGYTF. In DNA, the CDR3 is TGTGCCAGCAGCCAACAACAGGGCTTCTATGGCTACACCTTC.

The table lists this clonotype with a count of one. The chain is built from TRBV5-5 and TRBJ2-7, with 9 bases matching TRBD1. The CDR3 is 16 amino acids. In germline, CDR1 is SGHKS, CDR2 YYEKEE (reference sequence). V was clipped by 4 bases and J by 1 base; unmatched bases: 9. The CDR3 sequence is CASSGKPGQGSYEQYV. The CDR3 coding sequence is TGTGCCAGCAGCGGAAAACCGGGACAGGGTTCCTACGAGCAGTACGTC.

There are many counts of this clonotype. This sequence joins TRBV4-3 and TRBJ2-3, with D possibly matching TRBD1 (6 bases). Trimming took 9 bases from V and 0 from J, leaving 13 bases between them. The germline V gene has CDR1 LGHNA and CDR2 YSLEER. CDR3 size: 14 residues. The CDR3 is CARRGRGSTDTQYF. The DNA for the CDR3 is TGCGCCAGGAGGGGGAGAGGGAGCACAGATACGCAGTATTTT.

This chain uses TRBV7-6 with TRBJ2-1; D is undetermined. With 1 base removed from V and 6 bases from J, the gap between germline ends came to 7 bases. The CDR3 extends over 13 amino acids. Germline CDR1 is SGHVS and CDR2 is FNYEAQ. The CDR3 is CASSLGLVNEQFF. In DNA, the CDR3 is TGTGCCAGCAGCTTAGGGCTAGTCAATGAGCAGTTCTTC.

This clonotype was picked up a small number of times. The rearrangement links TRBV5-1 to TRBJ1-4; possible D gene TRBD1, 6 bases. CDR1 is SGHRS and CDR2 is YFSETQ in the germline V gene. Between the trimmed V and J ends, which lost 5 bases and 13 bases, there was a span of 9 bases. The CDR3 loop spans 10 amino acids. The CDR3 spells CASRTGLLFF. The DNA for the CDR3 is TGCGCCAGCAGGACAGGCCTACTGTTTTTT.

This clonotype has ten or more counts. The DNA for the CDR3 is TGTGCCAGCAGTCCCTGGACGGTTAGCTCTGGGGCCAACGTCCTGACTTTC. This gives the protein CASSPWTVSSGANVLTF. The chain employs TRBV25-1 and TRBJ2-6; unclear D gene. CDR1 is MGHDK, CDR2 SYGVNS, per germline. V was cut by 5 bases and J by 0 bases, with 14 bases left in between. CDR3 length: 17 residues.

This sequence joins TRBV6-6 and TRBJ2-1, with 7 bases matching TRBD2. The CDR3 loop spans 19 amino acids. Germline assignment: CDR1 MNHNY and CDR2 SVGAGI (reference sequence). With V trimmed by 2 bases and J by 2 bases, 15 bases remained unmatched. CDR3 sequence: CASSYPRAPGGPTYNEQFF. In nucleotides, the CDR3 is TGTGCCAGCAGTTACCCCCGAGCTCCGGGGGGACCTACCTACAATGAGCAGTTCTTC.

This clonotype occurred many times. The chain uses TRBV5-6 and TRBJ1-1; tentative D call: TRBD1 (5 bases). V was shortened by 4 bases and J by 3 bases, with 28 bases between the two germline ends. This CDR3 has 19 residues. In germline, CDR1 is SGHDT, CDR2 YYEEEE. CDR3 sequence: CASSQTVARGPRSDTEAFF. The CDR3 DNA sequence: TGTGCCAGCAGCCAAACGGTAGCAAGGGGTCCGCGTTCGGACACTGAAGCTTTCTTT. The full variable domain, with the rest looked up from reference TRBV5-6 and TRBJ1-1, is DAGVTQSPTHLIKTRGQQVTLRCSPKSGHDTVSWYQQALGQGPQFIFQYYEEEERQRGNFPDRFSGHQFPNYSSELNVNALLLGDSALYLCASSQTVARGPRSDTEAFFGQGTRLTVV.

This clonotype has ten or more counts. The V and J genes are TRBV28 and TRBJ2-5; D perhaps matches TRBD2 (6 bases). CDR3 length: 16 residues. The germline gives CDR1 MDHEN, CDR2 SYDVKM. V shed 7 bases and J shed 1 base, with 19 bases lying between them. DNA of the CDR3: TGTGCCAGCACCTTGAGCCTAGCGTCGAGCCAAGAGACCCAGTACTTC. Its translation is CASTLSLASSQETQYF.

In this sample, this clonotype turned up a few times. This rearrangement joins TRBV6-2 or TRBV6-3 to TRBJ2-3, with unresolved D. The CDR3 covers 13 residues. V was pared by 4 bases and J by 0 bases, with 5 bases between. Germline V gives CDR1 MNHEY, CDR2 SVGEGT. The CDR3 protein is CASSLTSTDTQYF. DNA of the CDR3: TGTGCCAGCAGTTTGACTAGCACAGATACGCAGTATTTT.

This clonotype was recorded many times. The gene calls are TRBV12-3 or TRBV12-4 and TRBJ1-3, with a weak D call TRBD1 (5 bases). V shed 5 bases and J shed 4 bases, with 9 bases lying between them. This CDR3 region has 13 residues. The CDR3 loop is CASSPRGGNTIYF. The CDR3 DNA sequence: TGTGCCAGCAGTCCAAGGGGAGGAAACACCATATATTTT.

This clonotype was seen many times. The rearrangement joins TRBV5-6 to TRBJ1-1; 8 positions match TRBD1. The CDR3 spans 16 residues. V shed 0 bases, J shed 2 bases, and the junction held 6 bases outside the gene matches. Per the germline V gene, CDR1 is SGHDT and CDR2 is YYEEEE. The CDR3 region is CASSLGHRGGNTEAFF. For the CDR3, the DNA is TGTGCCAGCAGCTTGGGGCACAGGGGGGGAAACACTGAAGCTTTCTTT.

This clonotype came up many times. The chain links TRBV10-3 to TRBJ2-3; 8 bases align to TRBD1. The CDR3 consists of 15 residues. CDR1 and CDR2 from the germline V gene are ENHRY and SYGVKD. Losses at the gene ends were 4 bases for V and 2 bases for J; bases not matched to a gene: 5. Here the CDR3 DNA reads TGTGCCATCAGTGCTGCAGGGGGCTTCACAGATACGCAGTATTTT. This translates into CAISAAGGFTDTQYF.